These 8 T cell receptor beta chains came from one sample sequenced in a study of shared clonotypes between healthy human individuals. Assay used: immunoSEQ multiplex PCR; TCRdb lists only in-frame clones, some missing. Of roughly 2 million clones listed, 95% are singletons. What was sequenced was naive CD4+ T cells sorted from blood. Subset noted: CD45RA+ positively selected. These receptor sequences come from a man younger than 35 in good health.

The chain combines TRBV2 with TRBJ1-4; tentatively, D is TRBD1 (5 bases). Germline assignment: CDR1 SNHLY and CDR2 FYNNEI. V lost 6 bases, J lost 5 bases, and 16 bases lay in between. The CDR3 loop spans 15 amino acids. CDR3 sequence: CASRATGIGNEKLFF. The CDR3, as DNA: TGTGCCAGCAGAGCTACAGGAATTGGCAATGAAAAACTGTTTTTT.

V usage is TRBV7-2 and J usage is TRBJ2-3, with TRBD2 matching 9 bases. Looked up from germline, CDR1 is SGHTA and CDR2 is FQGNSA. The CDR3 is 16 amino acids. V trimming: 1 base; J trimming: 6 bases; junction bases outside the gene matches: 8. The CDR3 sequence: CASSLVYGGGADTQYF. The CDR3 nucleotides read TGTGCCAGCAGCTTAGTTTATGGCGGGGGGGCGGATACGCAGTATTTT.

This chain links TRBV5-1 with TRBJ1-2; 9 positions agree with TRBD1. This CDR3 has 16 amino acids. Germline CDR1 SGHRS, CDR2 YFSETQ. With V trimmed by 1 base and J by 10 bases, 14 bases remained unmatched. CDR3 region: CASSLPRDRADLDYTF. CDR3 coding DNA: TGCGCCAGCAGCTTGCCCCGGGACAGGGCCGACCTAGACTACACCTTC.

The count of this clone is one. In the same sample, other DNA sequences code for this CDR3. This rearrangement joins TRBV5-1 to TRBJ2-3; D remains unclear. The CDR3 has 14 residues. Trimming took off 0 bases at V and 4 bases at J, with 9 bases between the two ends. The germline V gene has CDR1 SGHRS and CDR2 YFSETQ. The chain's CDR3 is CASSLGDSADTQYF. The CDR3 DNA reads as TGCGCCAGCAGCTTGGGGGATTCGGCAGATACGCAGTATTTT.

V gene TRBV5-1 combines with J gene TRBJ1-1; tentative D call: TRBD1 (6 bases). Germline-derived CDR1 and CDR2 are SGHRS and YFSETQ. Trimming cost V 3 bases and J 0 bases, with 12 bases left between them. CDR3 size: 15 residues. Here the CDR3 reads CASSSGQTMNTEAFF. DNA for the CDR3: TGCGCCAGCAGCTCCGGACAGACCATGAACACTGAAGCTTTCTTT.

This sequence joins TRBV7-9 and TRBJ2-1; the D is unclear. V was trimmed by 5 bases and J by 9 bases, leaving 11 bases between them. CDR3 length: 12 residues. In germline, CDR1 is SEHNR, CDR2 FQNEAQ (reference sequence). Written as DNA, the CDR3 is TGTGCCAGCAGCCCGACGGGTGTTGAGCAGTTCTTC. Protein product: CASSPTGVEQFF.

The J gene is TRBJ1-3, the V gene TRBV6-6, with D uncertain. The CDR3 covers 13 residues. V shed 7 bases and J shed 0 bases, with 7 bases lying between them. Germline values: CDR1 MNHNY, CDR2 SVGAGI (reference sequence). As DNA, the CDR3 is TGTGCCAGCATCGCCGTCTCTGGAAACACCATATATTTT. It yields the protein CASIAVSGNTIYF.

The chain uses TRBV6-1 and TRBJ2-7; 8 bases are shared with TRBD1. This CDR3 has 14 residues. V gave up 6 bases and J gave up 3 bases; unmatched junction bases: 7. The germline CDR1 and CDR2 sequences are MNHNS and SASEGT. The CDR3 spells CASSQTGGYYEQYF. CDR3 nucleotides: TGTGCCAGCAGCCAAACAGGGGGTTACTACGAGCAGTACTTC.